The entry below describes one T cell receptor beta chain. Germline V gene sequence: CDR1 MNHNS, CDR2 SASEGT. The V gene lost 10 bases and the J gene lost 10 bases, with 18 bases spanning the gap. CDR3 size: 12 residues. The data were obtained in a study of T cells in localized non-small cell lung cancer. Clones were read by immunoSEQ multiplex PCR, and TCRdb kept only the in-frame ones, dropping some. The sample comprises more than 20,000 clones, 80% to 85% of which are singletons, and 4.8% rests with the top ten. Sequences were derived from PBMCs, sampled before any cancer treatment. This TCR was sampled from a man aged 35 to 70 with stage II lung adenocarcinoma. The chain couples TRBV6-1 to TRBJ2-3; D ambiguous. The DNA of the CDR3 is TGTGCCACCACCCCGAACATTATTGCGCAGTATTTT. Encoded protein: CATTPNIIAQYF.